The 27 T cell receptor beta chains below were found in one sample sequenced in a study of shared clonotypes between healthy human individuals. The protocol was immunoSEQ multiplex PCR, while the TCRdb copy is restricted to in-frame clones and leaves out a portion. The table shows about half a million clones, with over 70% occurring only once. Sequenced input: PBMCs. The origin of the receptors is a woman in her forties in good health. Some clones in this sample may be carry-over from other donors' samples.

The V gene is TRBV2, the J gene TRBJ1-2; D is unresolved. This CDR3 contains 16 residues. The germline V gene has CDR1 SNHLY and CDR2 FYNNEI. V was trimmed by 3 bases and J by 6 bases, leaving 20 bases between them. The CDR3, as DNA: TGTGCCAGCAGTGAGCCGCCAGAACGATATCATGATGGCTACACCTTC. It encodes CASSEPPERYHDGYTF. The variable domain in full, completed from reference TRBV2 and TRBJ1-2, reads EPEVTQTPSHQVTQMGQEVILRCVPISNHLYFYWYRQILGQKVEFLVSFYNNEISEKSEIFDDQFSVERPDGSNFTLKIRSTKLEDSAMYFCASSEPPERYHDGYTFGSGTRLTVV.

V is TRBV9 and J is TRBJ2-3, with 10 bases identical to TRBD2. Germline CDR1 is SGDLS and CDR2 is YYNGEE. Germline trimming cut 7 bases from V and 4 bases from J; bases unmatched to any gene: 9. There are 15 residues in the CDR3. The CDR3 spells CASGSGRATADTQYF. The CDR3 DNA reads TGTGCCAGCGGGAGCGGGAGGGCTACCGCAGATACGCAGTATTTT.

This clone has just one count. A far larger clone is one base from this, pointing to a likely read error. This chain connects TRBV25-1 to TRBJ2-2, with 8 bases matching TRBD1. The CDR3 is 14 amino acids. The V and J ends lost 8 bases and 3 bases, in that order; junction bases with no gene match: 5. CDR1 is MGHDK, CDR2 SYGVNS, per germline. The CDR3 reads CASGDRMDTGELFF. CDR3 nucleotide sequence: TGTGCCAGCGGGGACAGGATGGACACCGGGGAGCTGTTTTTT.

V and J are TRBV4-1 and TRBJ2-1, with D maybe TRBD1 (5 bases). Germline CDR1 is MGHRA and CDR2 is YSYEKL. The V and J ends lost 0 bases and 7 bases respectively, with 13 bases between them. The CDR3 runs 15 residues. CDR3 bases: TGCGCCAGCAGCCAAGAATATGCAGGGTTGAATGAGCAGTTCTTC. It encodes CASSQEYAGLNEQFF.

As to this clone: A far larger clone is one nucleotide away, so this likely arose from a read error. Other DNA sequences in the sample encode the same CDR3. The CDR3 loop is CAWNPGLGNEKLFF. Here the CDR3 DNA reads TGTGCATGGAATCCAGGGTTGGGTAATGAAAAACTGTTTTTT. V gene TRBV30 combines with J gene TRBJ1-4; TRBD1 might be the D (5 bases). The CDR3 is 14 residues long. In germline, CDR1 is GTSNPN, CDR2 SVGIG (reference sequence).

The chain combines TRBV5-1 with TRBJ2-6; no definite D call. Germline values: CDR1 SGHRS, CDR2 YFSETQ. V was pared by 0 bases and J by 4 bases, with 8 bases between. This CDR3 is built from 15 residues. CDR3 sequence reads: CASSLGTAGANVLTF. The CDR3 nucleotides are TGCGCCAGCAGCTTGGGCACAGCCGGGGCCAACGTCCTGACTTTC.

This chain links TRBV5-1 with TRBJ2-5; possibly TRBD2 for D (6 bases). CDR1 is SGHRS, CDR2 YFSETQ, per germline. CDR3 length equals 14 residues. Between the trimmed V and J ends, which lost 5 bases and 1 base, there was a span of 12 bases. CDR3 loop: CASSFGGVQETQYF. The CDR3 DNA follows: TGCGCCAGCAGTTTCGGAGGGGTCCAAGAGACCCAGTACTTC. Combining the CDR3 with reference TRBV5-1 and TRBJ2-5 gives the whole variable domain KAGVTQTPRYLIKTRGQQVTLSCSPISGHRSVSWYQQTPGQGLQFLFEYFSETQRNKGNFPGRFSGRQFSNSRSEMNVSTLELGDSALYLCASSFGGVQETQYFGPGTRLLVL.

In DNA form, the CDR3 reads TGTGCCAGCAGGGCCGGGACAAACATCCAAGAGACCCAGTACTTC. Its protein product is CASRAGTNIQETQYF. The rearrangement joins TRBV5-4 to TRBJ2-5; tentative D call: TRBD1 (6 bases). The CDR3 covers 15 residues. With 5 bases removed from V and 1 base from J, the gap between germline ends came to 15 bases. In germline, CDR1 is SGHNT, CDR2 YYREEE (reference sequence).

The chain uses TRBV10-3 and TRBJ2-3; the match to TRBD2 covers 8 bases. The junction had 10 bases not matched to a gene; V was cut back by 8 bases and J by 6 bases. This CDR3 has 14 amino acids. In germline, CDR1 is ENHRY, CDR2 SYGVKD. The CDR3: CAIAPAGVTDTQYF. CDR3 DNA: TGTGCCATCGCACCAGCGGGAGTTACGGATACGCAGTATTTT.

A note on this clone: A far larger clone is only one base removed, so a read error is likely. The final CDR3 position lacks the conserved phenylalanine or tryptophan, pointing to a likely read error. Other DNA variants within this sample encode the same CDR3. This chain uses TRBV29-1 with TRBJ1-2; TRBD1 aligns across 10 bases. Germline V gene sequence: CDR1 SQVTM, CDR2 ANQGSEA. J was trimmed by 2 bases and V by 4 bases; bases with no gene match: 4. The CDR3 runs 14 residues. As DNA, the CDR3 is TGCAGCGTTGGCCGACAGGGGGCGAACTATGGCTACACCTTA. The encoded protein is CSVGRQGANYGYTL.

The chain uses TRBV5-1 and TRBJ2-7, with TRBD2 matching 11 bases. The CDR3 sequence is 17 residues long. Unmatched junction bases numbered 15, after V lost 4 bases and J lost 6 bases. Germline CDR1 is SGHRS and CDR2 is YFSETQ. The CDR3 nucleotides read TGCGCCAGCAGCCCCCGGGAGCTAGCGGGAGGCCTTCGCGAGCAGTACTTC. This encodes CASSPRELAGGLREQYF.

The genes are TRBV7-9 and TRBJ1-5; D call uncertain. Germline-derived CDR1 and CDR2 are SEHNR and FQNEAQ (reference sequence). There are 12 residues in the CDR3. The V gene lost 1 base and the J gene lost 7 bases, with 5 bases spanning the gap. CDR3 protein: CASSLDRQPQHF. CDR3 DNA sequence: TGTGCCAGCAGCTTAGACCGGCAGCCCCAGCATTTT.

Note on this clone: A far larger clone is only one base removed, so a read error is likely. This CDR3 is CTWNRVLQETQYF. CDR3 bases: TGTACCTGGAACAGAGTCCTTCAAGAGACCCAGTACTTC. This chain connects TRBV30 to TRBJ2-5, with D uncertain. CDR1 GTSNPN and CDR2 SVGIG come from the germline V gene (reference sequence). The CDR3 contains 13 residues.

This clone has just a few counts. The J gene is TRBJ1-1, the V gene TRBV28; D possibly corresponds to TRBD1 (5 bases). There are 12 residues in the CDR3. Trimming left V 5 bases short and J 11 bases short, with 15 bases between. CDR1 and CDR2 from the germline V gene are MDHEN and SYDVKM. The CDR3 bases are TGTGCCAGCAGTCCCCAGGGTCCAGGGGCTTTCTTT. Its protein is CASSPQGPGAFF.

About this clone: A far larger clone is only one base removed, so a read error is likely. At the DNA level, this CDR3 is encoded by other sequences in the same sample as well. The chain carries TRBV6-1 and TRBJ2-1; 9 bases line up with TRBD2. This CDR3 is 13 amino acids long. CDR1 and CDR2 from the germline V gene are MNHNS and SASEGT. The DNA of the CDR3 is TGTGCTAGCGGAAGTAGCGGGAGAGGTGAGCAGTTCTTC. Protein: CASGSSGRGEQFF.

The sample holds one count of this clone. The V and J genes are TRBV7-9 and TRBJ2-7; 8 bases are shared with TRBD2. V lost 2 bases, J lost 6 bases, and 6 bases stayed unmatched. The CDR3 spans 14 residues. Germline loops: CDR1 SEHNR, CDR2 FQNEAQ (reference sequence). The CDR3, as DNA: TGTGCCAGCAGCTTACAAGCGGGAGTATCCGAGCAGTACTTC. This translates into CASSLQAGVSEQYF.

The chain recombines TRBV6-5 with TRBJ1-4; 10 bases line up with TRBD1. Unmatched junction bases numbered 14, after V lost 8 bases and J lost 11 bases. This CDR3 region has 15 residues. Germline lookup yields CDR1 MNHEY and CDR2 SVGAGI. The CDR3 protein is CASSKAPGQGRKLFF. The CDR3 DNA sequence: TGTGCCAGCTCTAAGGCCCCGGGACAGGGGAGGAAACTGTTTTTT.

The chain combines TRBV28 with TRBJ1-5, with TRBD1 matching over 7 bases. Germline CDR1 is MDHEN and CDR2 is SYDVKM. J gave up 0 bases and V 6 bases, and 5 bases lay outside the gene matches. This CDR3 has 15 amino acids. CDR3 protein: CASRGTDYSNQPQHF. The CDR3 bases are TGTGCCAGCAGAGGGACAGATTATAGCAATCAGCCCCAGCATTTT.

The rearrangement links TRBV29-1 to TRBJ1-1; TRBD1 matches at 7 bases. V gave up 8 bases and J gave up 5 bases; unmatched junction bases: 5. Germline CDR1 and CDR2: SQVTM and ANQGSEA. The CDR3 is 11 residues long. This CDR3 is CSFRGSTEAFF. CDR3 nucleotide sequence: TGCAGCTTCAGGGGGTCGACTGAAGCTTTCTTT.

This chain joins TRBV2 and TRBJ1-1, with D possibly TRBD1 on 6 matching bases. Germline values: CDR1 SNHLY, CDR2 FYNNEI. The CDR3 extends over 17 amino acids. Trimming cost V 4 bases and J 2 bases, with 20 bases left between them. CDR3 in DNA: TGTGCCAGCAGTGCTGGAGGGGGGGGATCGAGAAACACTGAAGCTTTCTTT. It translates to CASSAGGGGSRNTEAFF.

Turning to this clone: One base separates it from a far larger clone, so it is likely a read error. This rearrangement joins TRBV5-1 to TRBJ1-2; D remains ambiguous. The germline V gene encodes CDR1 SGHRS and CDR2 YFSETQ. The CDR3 has 14 residues. Written as DNA, the CDR3 is TGCGCCAGCAGCTTCAACCCGGACGGCTATGGCCACACCTTC. The encoded protein is CASSFNPDGYGHTF.

In its sample, this clone was seen once. The rearrangement uses TRBV10-3 and TRBJ2-7; TRBD1 agrees at 7 bases. Unmatched junction bases numbered 11, after V lost 6 bases and J lost 3 bases. Germline assignment: CDR1 ENHRY and CDR2 SYGVKD. There are 15 residues in the CDR3. CDR3 sequence (DNA): TGTGCCATCAGCCGGGGACAGCAATACCTCTACGAGCAGTACTTC. Translating gives CAISRGQQYLYEQYF.

This chain connects TRBV27 to TRBJ2-7, with 8 nucleotides matching TRBD2. Trimming cost V 5 bases and J 3 bases; bases outside gene matches: 12. This CDR3 comprises 16 residues. Germline loops: CDR1 MNHEY, CDR2 SMNVEV (reference sequence). CDR3 protein: CASSPPPTGGDYEQYF. Here the CDR3 DNA reads TGTGCCAGCAGTCCACCCCCGACGGGAGGGGACTACGAGCAGTACTTC.

V gene TRBV28 combines with J gene TRBJ1-5; 10 bases match TRBD1. This CDR3 has 16 residues. Germline V gene data show CDR1 as MDHEN and CDR2 as SYDVKM. The V gene end was trimmed by 7 bases and the J gene end by 0 bases; junction bases not matched to a gene: 6. CDR3 nucleotide sequence: TGTGCCAGCATCGGGACAGGGGATCCTAGCAATCAGCCCCAGCATTTT. It encodes CASIGTGDPSNQPQHF.

This clone was counted at least ten times. This sample also contains other DNA sequences that code for the same CDR3. This chain joins TRBV7-2 and TRBJ2-7; D may be TRBD2 (5 bases). The CDR3 totals 14 residues. The germline gives CDR1 SGHTA, CDR2 FQGNSA. V was cut by 4 bases and J by 2 bases, with 12 bases left in between. Written as DNA, the CDR3 is TGTGCCAGCAGCTCCGGACTTCTGCCCTACGAGCAGTACTTC. Translated: CASSSGLLPYEQYF.

V is TRBV12-5 and J is TRBJ2-1; 10 nucleotides match TRBD2. The germline V gene has CDR1 LGHNT and CDR2 FRNRAP. The CDR3 sequence is 15 residues long. Losses at the gene ends were 2 bases for V and 8 bases for J; bases not matched to a gene: 6. In DNA form, the CDR3 reads TGTGCTAGTGGTTTGTTTGGGCTAGCGGGAGATGAGCAGTTCTTC. It codes for CASGLFGLAGDEQFF.

Here the CDR3 reads CASSPDRVNEKLFF. CDR3 sequence (DNA): TGTGCCAGCAGCCCGGACAGGGTTAATGAAAAACTGTTTTTT. The genes are TRBV6-6 and TRBJ1-4; 8 bases agree with TRBD1. Trimming at V came to 6 bases and at J to 4 bases, leaving 4 bases not matched to a gene. The length of the CDR3 is 14 residues. CDR1 and CDR2 from the germline V gene are MNHNY and SVGAGI (reference sequence).